Shown below are 9 T cell receptor beta chains from a single sample sequenced in a study of blood T cell repertoires in COVID-19. Clones were read by immunoSEQ multiplex PCR, and TCRdb kept only the in-frame ones, dropping some. The sample yields 150,000 to 200,000 clones, about nine tenths seen once. The sequencing sample was made of peripheral blood. The receptors derive from a man aged 18 to 30 who had recovered from COVID-19.

V is TRBV28 and J is TRBJ1-3, with a possible D match to TRBD1 (5 bases). V was pared by 6 bases and J by 0 bases, with 9 bases between. The CDR3 is 14 amino acids. Germline V gene data show CDR1 as MDHEN and CDR2 as SYDVKM. The CDR3 DNA sequence: TGTGCCAGCAGACTCCAGGGCTCTGGAAACACCATATATTTT. Translating it yields CASRLQGSGNTIYF.

V is TRBV5-1 and J is TRBJ2-7, with D unresolved. The V end lost 3 bases, the J end lost 3 bases, and 10 bases lay between the germline ends. The CDR3 has 13 amino acids. CDR1 is SGHRS and CDR2 is YFSETQ in the germline V gene. CDR3 bases: TGCGCCAGCAGCTCGGCAGGCCTCTACGAGCAGTACTTC. Its translation is CASSSAGLYEQYF. The full variable domain, completed using reference TRBV5-1 and TRBJ2-7, is KAGVTQTPRYLIKTRGQQVTLSCSPISGHRSVSWYQQTPGQGLQFLFEYFSETQRNKGNFPGRFSGRQFSNSRSEMNVSTLELGDSALYLCASSSAGLYEQYFGPGTRLTVT.

The J gene is TRBJ2-1, the V gene TRBV11-2, with TRBD2 matching 9 bases. Germline V gene lookup returns CDR1 SGHAT and CDR2 FQNNGV. The CDR3 has 15 residues. J was trimmed by 5 bases and V by 5 bases; bases with no gene match: 7. The CDR3 region has the DNA TGTGCCAGCAGCCTTTTCCTAGCGGGAAACAATGAGCAGTTCTTC. Encoded protein: CASSLFLAGNNEQFF.

This clone has only one observation. The V and J genes are TRBV28 and TRBJ2-7; no reliable D call. This CDR3 is 13 amino acids long. Germline CDR1 reads MDHEN; CDR2 reads SYDVKM. Deletions cut 0 bases from V and 3 bases from J, with 6 bases between. This chain's CDR3 is CASSLWVDYEQYF. The CDR3 DNA is TGTGCCAGCAGTTTATGGGTAGACTACGAGCAGTACTTC.

V usage is TRBV5-1 and J usage is TRBJ1-2; 7 nucleotides line up with TRBD1. V lost 1 base to trimming and J lost 4 bases; unmatched junction nucleotides: 19. This CDR3 spans 19 amino acids. Germline CDR1 reads SGHRS; CDR2 reads YFSETQ. CDR3 amino acids: CASSLRPVSIGQVSYGYTF. CDR3 DNA: TGCGCCAGCAGCTTGCGACCGGTATCAATTGGACAGGTTTCCTATGGCTACACCTTC.

This clone was seen just once. The rearrangement joins TRBV11-2 to TRBJ1-5; 7 nucleotides align to TRBD1. The V gene's germline CDR1 is SGHAT and CDR2 FQNNGV. V shed 5 bases, J shed 2 bases, and the junction held 3 bases outside the gene matches. This CDR3 is 14 amino acids long. The CDR3 here is CASSLDRGNQPQHF. CDR3 DNA: TGTGCCAGCAGCCTCGACAGGGGCAATCAGCCCCAGCATTTT.

The chain carries TRBV27 and TRBJ2-3, with TRBD1 identical over 7 bases. V lost 4 bases, J lost 3 bases, and 7 bases stayed unmatched. The CDR3 has 15 amino acids. Germline V gene sequence: CDR1 MNHEY, CDR2 SMNVEV (reference sequence). CDR3: CASSSQGSGTDTQYF. In DNA, the CDR3 is TGTGCCAGCAGTTCACAGGGGTCGGGGACAGATACGCAGTATTTT.

The chain links TRBV18 to TRBJ2-2; 8 positions match TRBD1. Trimming at V came to 6 bases and at J to 3 bases, leaving 6 bases not matched to a gene. The CDR3 consists of 15 residues. In germline, CDR1 is KGHSH, CDR2 LQKENI. The DNA for the CDR3 is TGTGCCAGCTCCCTTAACAGGGGGGACACCGGGGAGCTGTTTTTT. It encodes CASSLNRGDTGELFF.

The rearrangement joins TRBV27 to TRBJ2-7; 13 bases are a match to TRBD2. Looked up from germline, CDR1 is MNHEY and CDR2 is SMNVEV (reference sequence). The CDR3 consists of 15 residues. Trimming at V came to 6 bases and at J to 7 bases, leaving 9 bases not matched to a gene. CDR3 protein: CASRPGTSGVNEQYF. CDR3 in DNA: TGTGCCAGCAGACCCGGGACTAGCGGGGTAAATGAGCAGTACTTC.